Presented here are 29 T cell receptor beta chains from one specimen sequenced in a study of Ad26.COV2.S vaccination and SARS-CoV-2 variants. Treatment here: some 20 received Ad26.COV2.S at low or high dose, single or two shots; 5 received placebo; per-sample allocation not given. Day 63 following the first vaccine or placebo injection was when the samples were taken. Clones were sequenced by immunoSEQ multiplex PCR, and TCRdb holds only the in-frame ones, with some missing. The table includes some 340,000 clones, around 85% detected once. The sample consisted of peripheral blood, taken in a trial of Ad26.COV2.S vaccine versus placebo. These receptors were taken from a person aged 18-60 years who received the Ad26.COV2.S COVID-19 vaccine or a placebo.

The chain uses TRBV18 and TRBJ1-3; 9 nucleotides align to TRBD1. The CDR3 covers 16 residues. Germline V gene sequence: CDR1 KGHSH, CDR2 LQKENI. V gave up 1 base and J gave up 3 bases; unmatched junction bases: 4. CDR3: CASSPLGQGDGNTIYF. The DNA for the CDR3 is TGTGCCAGCTCACCACTGGGACAGGGAGATGGAAACACCATATATTTT. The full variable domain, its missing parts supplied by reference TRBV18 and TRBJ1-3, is NAGVMQNPRHLVRRRGQEARLRCSPMKGHSHVYWYRQLPEEGLKFMVYLQKENIIDESGMPKERFSAEFPKEGPSILRIQQVVRGDSAAYFCASSPLGQGDGNTIYFGEGSWLTVV.

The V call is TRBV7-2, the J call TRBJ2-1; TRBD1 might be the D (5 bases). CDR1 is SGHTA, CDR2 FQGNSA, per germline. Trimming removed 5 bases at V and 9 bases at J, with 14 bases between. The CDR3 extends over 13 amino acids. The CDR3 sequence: CASSTGPPGEQFF. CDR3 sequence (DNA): TGTGCCAGCAGCACAGGACCGCCGGGTGAGCAGTTCTTC. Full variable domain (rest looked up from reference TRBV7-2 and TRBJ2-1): GAGVSQSPSNKVTEKGKDVELRCDPISGHTALYWYRQSLGQGLEFLIYFQGNSAPDKSGLPSDRFSAERTGGSVSTLTIQRTQQEDSAVYLCASSTGPPGEQFFGPGTRLTVL.

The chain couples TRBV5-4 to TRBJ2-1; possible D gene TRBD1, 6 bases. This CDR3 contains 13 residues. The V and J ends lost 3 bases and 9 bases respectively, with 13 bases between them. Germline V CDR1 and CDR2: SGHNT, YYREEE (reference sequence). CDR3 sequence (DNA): TGTGCCAGCAGCTGGCAAGGGGGTGGTGAGCAGTTCTTC. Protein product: CASSWQGGGEQFF.

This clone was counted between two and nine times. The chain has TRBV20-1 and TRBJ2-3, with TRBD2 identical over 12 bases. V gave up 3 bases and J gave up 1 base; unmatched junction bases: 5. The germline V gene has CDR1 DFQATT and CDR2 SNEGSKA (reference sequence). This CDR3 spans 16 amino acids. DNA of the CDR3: TGCAGTGCTAGTGTCCTAGCGGGGGGGCGCACAGATACGCAGTATTTT. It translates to CSASVLAGGRTDTQYF.

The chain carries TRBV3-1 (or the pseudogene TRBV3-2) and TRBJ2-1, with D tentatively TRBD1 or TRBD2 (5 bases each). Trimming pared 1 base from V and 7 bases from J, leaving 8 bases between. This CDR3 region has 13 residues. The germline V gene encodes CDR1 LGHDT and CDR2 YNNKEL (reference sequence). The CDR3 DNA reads TGTGCCAGCAGCCAAGTGGGGGAGAATGAGCAGTTCTTC. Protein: CASSQVGENEQFF.

The DNA for the CDR3 is TGTGCCAGCAGTTTATCCGGGGCTAGCGGGGAGACCCAGTACTTC. Translation gives CASSLSGASGETQYF. The chain couples TRBV27 to TRBJ2-5; 8 nucleotides line up with TRBD2. This CDR3 is 15 amino acids long. CDR1 and CDR2 from the germline V gene are MNHEY and SMNVEV (reference sequence). With 0 bases clipped from V and 5 bases from J, the junction kept 5 bases outside the gene matches.

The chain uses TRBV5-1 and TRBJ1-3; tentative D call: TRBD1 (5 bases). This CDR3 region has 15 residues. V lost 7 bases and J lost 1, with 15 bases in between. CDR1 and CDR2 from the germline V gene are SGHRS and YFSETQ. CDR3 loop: CASGVGAPSGNTIYF. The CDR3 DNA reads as TGCGCCAGCGGAGTAGGGGCGCCTTCTGGAAACACCATATATTTT.

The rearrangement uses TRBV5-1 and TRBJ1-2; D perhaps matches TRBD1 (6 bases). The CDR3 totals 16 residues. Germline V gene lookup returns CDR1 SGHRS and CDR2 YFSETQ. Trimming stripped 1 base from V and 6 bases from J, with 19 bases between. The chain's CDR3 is CASSLTGAQSRDGYTF. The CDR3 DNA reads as TGCGCCAGCAGCTTGACGGGGGCGCAAAGCAGAGATGGCTACACCTTC.

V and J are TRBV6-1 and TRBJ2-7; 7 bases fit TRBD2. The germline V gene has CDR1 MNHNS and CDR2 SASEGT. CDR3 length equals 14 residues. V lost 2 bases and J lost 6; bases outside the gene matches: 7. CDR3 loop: CASSESGREGEQYF. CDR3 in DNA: TGTGCCAGCAGTGAATCGGGAAGGGAGGGCGAGCAGTACTTC.

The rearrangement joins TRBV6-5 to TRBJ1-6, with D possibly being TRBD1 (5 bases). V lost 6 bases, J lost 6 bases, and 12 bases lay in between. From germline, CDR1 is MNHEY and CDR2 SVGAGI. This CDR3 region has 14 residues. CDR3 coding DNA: TGTGCCAGCAGCGAGGGGACGGGTAATTCACCCCTCCACTTT. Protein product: CASSEGTGNSPLHF.

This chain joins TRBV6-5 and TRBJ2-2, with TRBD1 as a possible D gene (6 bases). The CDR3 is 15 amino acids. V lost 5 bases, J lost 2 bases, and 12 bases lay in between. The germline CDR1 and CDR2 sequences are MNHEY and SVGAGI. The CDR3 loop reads CASSRSGGNTGELFF. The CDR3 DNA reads TGTGCCAGCAGTCGCAGTGGGGGCAACACCGGGGAGCTGTTTTTT.

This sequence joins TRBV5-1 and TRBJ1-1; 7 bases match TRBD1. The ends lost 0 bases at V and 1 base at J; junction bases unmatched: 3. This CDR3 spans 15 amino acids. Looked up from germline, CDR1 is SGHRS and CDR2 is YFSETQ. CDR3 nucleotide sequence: TGCGCCAGCAGCTTGGGCCCAGGGGGGAACACTGAAGCTTTCTTT. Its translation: CASSLGPGGNTEAFF.

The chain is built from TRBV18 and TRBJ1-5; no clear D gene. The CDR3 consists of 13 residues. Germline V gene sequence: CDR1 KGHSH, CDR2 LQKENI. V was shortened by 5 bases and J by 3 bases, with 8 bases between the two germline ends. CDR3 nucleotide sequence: TGTGCCAGCTCAGAACTAGACAATCAGCCCCAGCATTTT. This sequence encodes CASSELDNQPQHF.

The CDR3 bases are TGTGCCAGCAGCTATTTGGGTGGAGGGGCTGTCATCGGGGAGCTGTTTTTT. Translating gives CASSYLGGGAVIGELFF. This chain uses TRBV6-2 or TRBV6-3 with TRBJ2-2; TRBD2 is a possible D gene (6 bases). V dropped 6 bases and J dropped 7 bases, with 24 bases sitting between them. The CDR3 covers 17 residues. Germline V gene lookup returns CDR1 MNHEY and CDR2 SVGEGT.

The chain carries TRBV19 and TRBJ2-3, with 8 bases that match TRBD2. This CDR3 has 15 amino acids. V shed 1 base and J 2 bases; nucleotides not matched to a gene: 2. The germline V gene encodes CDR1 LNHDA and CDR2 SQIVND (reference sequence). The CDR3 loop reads CASSIGTSNTDTQYF. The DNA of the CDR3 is TGTGCCAGTAGTATAGGGACTAGCAACACAGATACGCAGTATTTT.

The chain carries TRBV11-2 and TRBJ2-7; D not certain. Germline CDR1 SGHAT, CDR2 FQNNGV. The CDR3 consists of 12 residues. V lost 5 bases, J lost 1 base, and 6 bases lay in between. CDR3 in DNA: TGTGCCAGCAGCCCCCTTTCCTACGAGCAGTACTTC. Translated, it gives CASSPLSYEQYF.

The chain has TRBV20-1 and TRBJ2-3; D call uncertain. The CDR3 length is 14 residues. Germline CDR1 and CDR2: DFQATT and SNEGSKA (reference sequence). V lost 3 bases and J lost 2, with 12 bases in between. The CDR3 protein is CSASRPFATDTQYF. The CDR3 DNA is TGCAGTGCTAGTCGTCCATTCGCCACAGATACGCAGTATTTT.

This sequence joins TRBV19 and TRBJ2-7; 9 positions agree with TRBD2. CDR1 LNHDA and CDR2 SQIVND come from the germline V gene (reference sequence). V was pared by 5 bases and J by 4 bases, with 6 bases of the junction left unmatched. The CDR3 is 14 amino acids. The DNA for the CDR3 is TGTGCCAGTAGTGCTAGCGGGGCGTCATACGAGCAGTACTTC. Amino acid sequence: CASSASGASYEQYF.

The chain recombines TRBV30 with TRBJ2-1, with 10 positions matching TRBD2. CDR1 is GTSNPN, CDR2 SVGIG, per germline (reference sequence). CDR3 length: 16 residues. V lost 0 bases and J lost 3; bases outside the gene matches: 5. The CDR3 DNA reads TGTGCCTGGAGTGTACGGGGACTAGCGAGCTACAATGAGCAGTTCTTC. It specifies CAWSVRGLASYNEQFF.

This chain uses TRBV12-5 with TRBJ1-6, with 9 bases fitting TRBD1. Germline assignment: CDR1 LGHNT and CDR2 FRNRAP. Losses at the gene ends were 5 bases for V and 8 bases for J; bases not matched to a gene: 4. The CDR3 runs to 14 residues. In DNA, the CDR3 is TGTGCTAGTGGTATACAGGGGGCAGATTCACCCCTCCACTTT. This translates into CASGIQGADSPLHF. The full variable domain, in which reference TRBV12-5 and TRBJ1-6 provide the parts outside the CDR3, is DARVTQTPRHKVTEMGQEVTMRCQPILGHNTVFWYRQTMMQGLELLAYFRNRAPLDDSGMPKDRFSAEMPDATLATLKIQPSEPRDSAVYFCASGIQGADSPLHFGNGTRLTVT.

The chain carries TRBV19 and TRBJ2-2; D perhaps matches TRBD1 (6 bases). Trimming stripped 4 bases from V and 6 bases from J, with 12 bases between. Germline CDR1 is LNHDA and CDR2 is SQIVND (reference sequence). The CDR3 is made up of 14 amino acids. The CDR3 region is CASSKPNRAGELFF. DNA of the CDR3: TGTGCCAGTAGTAAACCGAACAGGGCCGGGGAGCTGTTTTTT.

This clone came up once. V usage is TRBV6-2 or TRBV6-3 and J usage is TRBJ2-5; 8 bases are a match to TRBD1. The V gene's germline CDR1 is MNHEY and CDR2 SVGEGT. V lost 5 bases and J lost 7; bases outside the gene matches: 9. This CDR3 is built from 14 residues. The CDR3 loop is CASSGQGSLGTQYF. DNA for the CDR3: TGTGCCAGCAGTGGACAGGGTAGTTTGGGGACCCAGTACTTC.

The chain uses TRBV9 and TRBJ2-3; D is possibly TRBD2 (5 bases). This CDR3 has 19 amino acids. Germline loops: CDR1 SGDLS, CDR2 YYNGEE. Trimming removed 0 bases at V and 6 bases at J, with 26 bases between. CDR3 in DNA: TGTGCCAGCAGCGTAGATGGGATCGGCCGGGCCGGGGTTTGGGATACGCAGTATTTT. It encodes CASSVDGIGRAGVWDTQYF.

CDR3 nucleotide sequence: TGTGCCATCAAGGGACAGGGTTTGAACGAGCAGTACTTC. Its protein is CAIKGQGLNEQYF. V is TRBV10-3 and J is TRBJ2-7; 9 nucleotides match TRBD1. CDR3 length: 13 amino acids. J was trimmed by 5 bases and V by 7 bases; bases with no gene match: 6. CDR1 and CDR2 from the germline V gene are ENHRY and SYGVKD.

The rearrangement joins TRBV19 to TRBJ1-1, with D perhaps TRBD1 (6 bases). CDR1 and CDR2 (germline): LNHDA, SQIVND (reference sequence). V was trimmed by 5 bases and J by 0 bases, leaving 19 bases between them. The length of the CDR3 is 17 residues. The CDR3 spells CASSLGGFRGLNTEAFF. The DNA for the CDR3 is TGTGCCAGTAGTCTTGGGGGCTTTAGGGGGTTGAACACTGAAGCTTTCTTT.

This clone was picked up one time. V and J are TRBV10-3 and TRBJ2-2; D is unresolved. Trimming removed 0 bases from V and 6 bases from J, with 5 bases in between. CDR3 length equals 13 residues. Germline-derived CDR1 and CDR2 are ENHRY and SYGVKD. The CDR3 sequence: CAISESSPGELFF. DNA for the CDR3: TGTGCCATCAGTGAGTCGAGTCCCGGGGAGCTGTTTTTT.

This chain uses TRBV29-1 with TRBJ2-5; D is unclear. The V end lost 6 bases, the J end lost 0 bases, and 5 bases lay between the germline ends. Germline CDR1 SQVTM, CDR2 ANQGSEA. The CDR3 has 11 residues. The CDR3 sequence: CSVRYQETQYF. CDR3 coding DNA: TGCAGCGTCCGGTACCAAGAGACCCAGTACTTC. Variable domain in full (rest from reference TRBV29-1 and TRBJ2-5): SAVISQKPSRDICQRGTSLTIQCQVDSQVTMMFWYRQQPGQSLTLIATANQGSEATYESGFVIDKFPISRPNLTFSTLTVSNMSPEDSSIYLCSVRYQETQYFGPGTRLLVL.

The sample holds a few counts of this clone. CDR3 loop: CASGLWTSGGPFANVLTF. Here the CDR3 DNA reads TGTGCCAGCGGCCTCTGGACTAGCGGGGGCCCTTTCGCCAACGTCCTGACTTTC. The rearrangement joins TRBV28 to TRBJ2-6, with TRBD2 matching 13 bases. The CDR3 extends over 18 amino acids. The germline V gene has CDR1 MDHEN and CDR2 SYDVKM. V shed 8 bases and J 7 bases; nucleotides not matched to a gene: 14.

CDR3 loop: CASSYLNTIYF. DNA of the CDR3: TGTGCCAGCAGTTATCTAAACACCATATATTTT. V is TRBV12-3 or TRBV12-4 and J is TRBJ1-3, with D uncertain. V was pared by 4 bases and J by 6 bases, with 4 bases between. This CDR3 contains 11 residues.